This record covers a single TCR beta chain. Sequencing relied on a cDNA template that was reverse transcribed from extracted RNA. Only in-frame clones appear in the TCRdb table, and some are missing; sequencing was by immunoSEQ multiplex PCR. The sample holds over 95,000 clones, roughly three fifths seen once. This entry is derived from a study of CD8+ T cells in alopecia areata. Trimming cost V 0 bases and J 5 bases; bases outside gene matches: 6. CDR1 and CDR2 (germline): SGHRS, YFSETQ. The CDR3 length is 15 residues. Treatment defined: oral pan-JAK inhibitor, 5-10 mg twice daily. Here the sequenced sample was CD8+ T cells sorted from blood, taken at week 4, from a patient treated with tofacitinib. The chain is built from TRBV5-1 and TRBJ2-5; 8 bases line up with TRBD2. The TCR was taken from a human donor with alopecia areata. The CDR3 sequence: CASSLDGGAMETQYF. The CDR3 coding sequence is TGCGCCAGCAGCTTGGACGGGGGGGCCATGGAGACCCAGTACTTC.